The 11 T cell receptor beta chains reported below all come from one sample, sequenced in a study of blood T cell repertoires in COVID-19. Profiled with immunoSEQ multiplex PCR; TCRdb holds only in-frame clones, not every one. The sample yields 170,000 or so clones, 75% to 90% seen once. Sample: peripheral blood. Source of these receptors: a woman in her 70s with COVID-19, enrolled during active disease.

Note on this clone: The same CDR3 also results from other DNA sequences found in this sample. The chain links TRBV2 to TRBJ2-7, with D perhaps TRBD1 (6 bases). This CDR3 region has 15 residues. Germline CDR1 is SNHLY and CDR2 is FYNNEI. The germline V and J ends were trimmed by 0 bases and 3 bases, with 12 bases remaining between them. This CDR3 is CASSEAAQGIYEQYF. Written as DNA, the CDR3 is TGTGCCAGCAGTGAAGCAGCGCAGGGGATCTACGAGCAGTACTTC.

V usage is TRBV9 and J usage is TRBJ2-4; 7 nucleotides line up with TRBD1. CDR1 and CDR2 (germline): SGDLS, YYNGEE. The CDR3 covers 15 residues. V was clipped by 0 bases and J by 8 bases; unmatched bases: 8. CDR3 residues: CASSVGDSTPDIQYF. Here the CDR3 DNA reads TGTGCCAGCAGCGTAGGGGACAGCACCCCGGACATTCAGTACTTC. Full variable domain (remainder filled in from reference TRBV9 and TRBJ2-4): DSGVTQTPKHLITATGQRVTLRCSPRSGDLSVYWYQQSLDQGLQFLIQYYNGEERAKGNILERFSAQQFPDLHSELNLSSLELGDSALYFCASSVGDSTPDIQYFGAGTRLSVL.

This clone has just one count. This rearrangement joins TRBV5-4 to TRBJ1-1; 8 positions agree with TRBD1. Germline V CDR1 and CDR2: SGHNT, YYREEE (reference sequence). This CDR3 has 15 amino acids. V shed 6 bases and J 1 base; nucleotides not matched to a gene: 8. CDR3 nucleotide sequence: TGTGCCAGCATCCCCTTCCAGGGGGCGAACACTGAAGCTTTCTTT. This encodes CASIPFQGANTEAFF.

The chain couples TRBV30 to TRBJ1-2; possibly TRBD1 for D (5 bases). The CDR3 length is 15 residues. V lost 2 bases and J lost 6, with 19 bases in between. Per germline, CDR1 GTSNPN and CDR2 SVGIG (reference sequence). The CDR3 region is CAWSNLGGVTDGYTF. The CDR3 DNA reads TGTGCCTGGAGTAATTTGGGAGGGGTAACGGATGGCTACACCTTC. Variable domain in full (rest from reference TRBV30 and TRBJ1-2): SQTIHQWPATLVQPVGSPLSLECTVEGTSNPNLYWYRQAAGRGLQLLFYSVGIGQISSEVPQNLSASRPQDRQFILSSKKLLLSDSGFYLCAWSNLGGVTDGYTFGSGTRLTVV.

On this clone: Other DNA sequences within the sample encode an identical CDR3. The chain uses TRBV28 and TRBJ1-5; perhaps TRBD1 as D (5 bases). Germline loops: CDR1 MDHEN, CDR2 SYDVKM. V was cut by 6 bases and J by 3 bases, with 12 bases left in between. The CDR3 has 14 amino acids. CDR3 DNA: TGTGCCAGCAGCTTGGGGGGATCCAATCAGCCCCAGCATTTT. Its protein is CASSLGGSNQPQHF. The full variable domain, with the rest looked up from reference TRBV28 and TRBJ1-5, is DVKVTQSSRYLVKRTGEKVFLECVQDMDHENMFWYRQDPGLGLRLIYFSYDVKMKEKGDIPEGYSVSREKKERFSLILESASTNQTSMYLCASSLGGSNQPQHFGDGTRLSIL.

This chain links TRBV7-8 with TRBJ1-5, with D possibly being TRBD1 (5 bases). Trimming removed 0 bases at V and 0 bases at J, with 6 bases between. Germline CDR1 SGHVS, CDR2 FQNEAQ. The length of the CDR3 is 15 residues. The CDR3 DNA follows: TGTGCCAGCAGCTTAGCGGGGCGTAGCAATCAGCCCCAGCATTTT. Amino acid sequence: CASSLAGRSNQPQHF.

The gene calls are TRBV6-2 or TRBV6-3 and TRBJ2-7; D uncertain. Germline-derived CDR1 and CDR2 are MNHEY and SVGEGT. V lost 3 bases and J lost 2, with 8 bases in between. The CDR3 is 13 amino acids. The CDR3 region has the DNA TGTGCCAGCAGTTATCTACAGACCTACGAGCAGTACTTC. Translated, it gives CASSYLQTYEQYF.

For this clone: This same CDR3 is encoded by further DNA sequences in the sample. CDR3 DNA sequence: TGCAGTGCTAGAGCTGAGTACGAGCAGTACTTC. Amino acids: CSARAEYEQYF. This chain joins TRBV20-1 and TRBJ2-7; D not resolved. Germline V CDR1 and CDR2: DFQATT, SNEGSKA (reference sequence). The CDR3 is 11 amino acids. V was pared by 1 base and J by 4 bases, with 5 bases between.

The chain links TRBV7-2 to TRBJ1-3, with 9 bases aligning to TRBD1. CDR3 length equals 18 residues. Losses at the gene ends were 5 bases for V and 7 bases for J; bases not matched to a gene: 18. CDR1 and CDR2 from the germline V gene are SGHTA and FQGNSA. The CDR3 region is CASSPTRSTGGPRNTIYF. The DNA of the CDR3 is TGTGCCAGCAGCCCTACTCGATCAACAGGGGGCCCCAGGAACACCATATATTTT. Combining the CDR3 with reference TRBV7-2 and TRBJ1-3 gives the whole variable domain GAGVSQSPSNKVTEKGKDVELRCDPISGHTALYWYRQSLGQGLEFLIYFQGNSAPDKSGLPSDRFSAERTGGSVSTLTIQRTQQEDSAVYLCASSPTRSTGGPRNTIYFGEGSWLTVV.

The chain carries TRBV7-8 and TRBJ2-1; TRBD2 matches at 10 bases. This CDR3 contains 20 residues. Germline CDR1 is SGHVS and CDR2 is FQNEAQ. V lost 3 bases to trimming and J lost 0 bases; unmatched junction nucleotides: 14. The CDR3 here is CASSFPFLAGVTSSYNEQFF. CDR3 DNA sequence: TGTGCCAGCAGCTTCCCGTTCCTAGCGGGAGTGACATCCTCCTACAATGAGCAGTTCTTC.

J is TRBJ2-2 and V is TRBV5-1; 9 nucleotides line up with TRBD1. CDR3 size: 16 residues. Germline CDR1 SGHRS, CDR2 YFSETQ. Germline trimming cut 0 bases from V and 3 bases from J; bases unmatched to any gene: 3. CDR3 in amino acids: CASSLADRGYTGELFF. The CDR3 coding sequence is TGCGCCAGCAGCTTGGCGGACAGGGGATACACCGGGGAGCTGTTTTTT. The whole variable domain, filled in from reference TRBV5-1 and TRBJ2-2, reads KAGVTQTPRYLIKTRGQQVTLSCSPISGHRSVSWYQQTPGQGLQFLFEYFSETQRNKGNFPGRFSGRQFSNSRSEMNVSTLELGDSALYLCASSLADRGYTGELFFGEGSRLTVL.